The source of this TCR beta chain is a study of shared clonotypes between healthy human individuals. The CDR3 consists of 14 residues. CDR1 and CDR2 from the germline V gene are SNHLY and FYNNEI. V lost 8 bases to trimming and J lost 1 base, with 14 bases between them. The table came from immunoSEQ multiplex PCR; TCRdb's copy has only in-frame clones and leaves some out. The sample holds about 360,000 clones, less than 75% seen once. Comment on this clone: Its specificity is unknown.

Overall study findings and caveats: Rarefaction demonstrated incomplete sorted-subset sequencing despite large depth.

The sample was memory CD4+ T cells sorted from blood. This sample's subset: CD45RA-negative fraction. The receptor was isolated from a man aged 25-45 years in good health. The V call is TRBV2, the J call TRBJ2-5; tentative D call: TRBD2 (5 bases). The DNA for the CDR3 is TGTGCCAGCTTTTACCCAGGACTCCAAGAGACCCAGTACTTC. It specifies CASFYPGLQETQYF.